This TCR beta chain originates from a study of cytomegalovirus exposure and HLA in healthy donors. General study results and limits: As a later analysis showed, a missense DCLRE1C variant was linked to trimming of TCR beta V- and J-genes. Within the data, a cluster of highly shared sequence variants was likely a sequencing artifact. It was reportedly the case that the classifier diagnosed cytomegalovirus status with high specificity and sensitivity.

Remarks on this clone: No antigen is known for it.

PCR amplification relied on 60 Vbeta primers (plus 13 Jbeta primers). Assay used: immunoSEQ multiplex PCR; TCRdb lists only in-frame clones, some missing. The sample's table shows 190,000 or so clones. Source material: PBMCs. The TCR sequence derives from a boy younger than 18 in good health and CMV-seronegative.

The CDR3 DNA follows: TGTGCCAGCAGTTTGACGGAGGACTATGGCTACACCTTC. This sequence encodes CASSLTEDYGYTF. The chain employs TRBV27 and TRBJ1-2; no definite D call. Trimming removed 3 bases from V and 3 bases from J, with 8 bases in between. Germline CDR1 and CDR2: MNHEY and SMNVEV (reference sequence). The length of the CDR3 is 13 residues.